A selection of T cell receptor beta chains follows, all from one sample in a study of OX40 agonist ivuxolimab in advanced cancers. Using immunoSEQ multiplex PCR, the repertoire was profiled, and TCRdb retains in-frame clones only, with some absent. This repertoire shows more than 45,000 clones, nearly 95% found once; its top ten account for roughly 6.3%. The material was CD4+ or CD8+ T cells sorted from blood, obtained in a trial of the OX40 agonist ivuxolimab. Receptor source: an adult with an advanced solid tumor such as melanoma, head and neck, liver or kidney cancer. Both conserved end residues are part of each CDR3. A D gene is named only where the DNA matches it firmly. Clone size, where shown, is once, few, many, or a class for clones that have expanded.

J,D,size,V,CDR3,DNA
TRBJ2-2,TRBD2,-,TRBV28,CASSFLRGESNTGELFF,TGTGCCAGCAGTTTCTTGCGGGGGGAATCGAACACCGGGGAGCTGTTTTTT
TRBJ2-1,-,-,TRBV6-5,CASSPSRGSYNEQFF,TGTGCCAGCAGCCCAAGTCGAGGGTCCTACAATGAGCAGTTCTTC
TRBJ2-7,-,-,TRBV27,CASSEGGVQYF,TGTGCCAGCAGCGAGGGAGGTGTACAGTACTTC
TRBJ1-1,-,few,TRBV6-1,CASSEGGENTEAFF,TGTGCCAGCAGTGAAGGGGGGGAAAACACTGAAGCTTTCTTT
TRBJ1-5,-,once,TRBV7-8,CASSLAVTVNQPQHF,TGTGCCAGCAGCTTAGCGGTTACAGTCAATCAGCCCCAGCATTTT
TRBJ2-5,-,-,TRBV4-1,CASSQAGVPQETQYF,TGCGCCAGCAGCCAAGCAGGGGTGCCCCAAGAGACCCAGTACTTC
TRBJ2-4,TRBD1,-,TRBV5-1,CASSSPFGDRNIQYF,TGCGCCAGCAGCTCCCCCTTCGGGGACAGAAACATTCAGTACTTC
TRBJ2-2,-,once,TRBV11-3,CASSPRDGNTGELFF,TGTGCCAGCAGCCCACGGGACGGAAACACCGGGGAGCTGTTTTTT
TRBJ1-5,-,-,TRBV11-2,CASSLDWSGQPQHF,TGTGCCAGCAGCTTAGATTGGAGTGGGCAGCCCCAGCATTTT
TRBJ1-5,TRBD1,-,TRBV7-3,CASSSQGGLGNQPQHF,TGTGCCAGCAGCTCCCAGGGGGGACTGGGCAATCAGCCCCAGCATTTT
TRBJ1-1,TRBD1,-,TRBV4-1,CASSQKGTGREAEAFF,TGCGCCAGCAGCCAAAAAGGGACAGGGAGGGAGGCTGAAGCTTTCTTT
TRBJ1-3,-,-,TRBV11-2,CASSAGAGNTIYF,TGTGCCAGCAGTGCGGGGGCTGGAAACACCATATATTTT
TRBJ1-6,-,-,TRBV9,CASSDGSYNSPLHF,TGTGCCAGCAGCGACGGCTCCTATAATTCACCCCTCCACTTT
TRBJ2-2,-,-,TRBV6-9,CASSYSRLAPGELFF,TGTGCCAGCAGTTATTCGCGGCTAGCCCCCGGGGAGCTGTTTTTT
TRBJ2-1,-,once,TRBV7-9,CASSRRDGNEQFF,TGTGCCAGCAGCCGCCGGGACGGGAATGAGCAGTTCTTC
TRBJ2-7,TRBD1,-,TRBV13,CASSAQDRTYEQYF,TGTGCCAGCAGCGCGCAGGACAGGACCTACGAGCAGTACTTC
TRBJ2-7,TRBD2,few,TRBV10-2,CASREAGASYEQYF,TGCGCCAGCAGGGAAGCGGGAGCTTCCTACGAGCAGTACTTC
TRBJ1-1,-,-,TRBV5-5,CASSSSWGENTEAFF,TGTGCCAGCAGCTCCAGTTGGGGTGAGAACACTGAAGCTTTCTTT
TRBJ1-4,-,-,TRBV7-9,CASSSGVTNEKLFF,TGTGCCAGCAGCTCAGGGGTAACTAATGAAAAACTGTTTTTT
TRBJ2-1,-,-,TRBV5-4,CASRRTGDEQFF,TGTGCCAGCAGACGGACTGGCGATGAGCAGTTCTTC
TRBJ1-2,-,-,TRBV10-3,CAISPGLYGYTF,TGTGCCATCAGTCCCGGGTTGTATGGCTACACCTTC
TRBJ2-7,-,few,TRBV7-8,CASQSGFEQYF,TGTGCCAGCCAGTCGGGTTTCGAGCAGTACTTC
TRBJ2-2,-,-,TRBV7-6,CASSHREDYYTGELFF,TGTGCCAGCAGCCACAGGGAGGACTATTACACCGGGGAGCTGTTTTTT
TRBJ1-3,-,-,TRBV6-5,CASSYSTDPSGNTIYF,TGTGCCAGCAGTTACTCGACAGATCCCTCTGGAAACACCATATATTTT
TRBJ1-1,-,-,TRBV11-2,CASSPTQWVTEAFF,TGTGCCAGCAGCCCTACGCAATGGGTCACTGAAGCTTTCTTT
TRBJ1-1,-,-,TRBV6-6,CASTLSGFTEAFF,TGTGCCAGCACTTTAAGTGGGTTTACTGAAGCTTTCTTT
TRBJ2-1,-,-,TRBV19,CASSIPSREQFF,TGTGCCAGTAGTATACCTTCTCGGGAGCAGTTCTTC
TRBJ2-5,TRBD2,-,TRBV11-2,CASSRGTSGLEETQYF,TGTGCCAGCAGCCGGGGGACTAGCGGGTTAGAAGAGACCCAGTACTTC
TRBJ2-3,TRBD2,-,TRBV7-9,CASSLLAGETTDTQYF,TGTGCCAGCAGCCTACTAGCGGGGGAAACCACAGATACGCAGTATTTT
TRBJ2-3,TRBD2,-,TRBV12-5,CASGPAGGELDTDTQYF,TGTGCTAGTGGTCCCGCCGGGGGGGAGTTGGACACAGATACGCAGTATTTT
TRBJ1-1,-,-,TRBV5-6,CASSFSFRNTEAFF,TGTGCCAGCAGCTTTTCTTTTCGGAACACTGAAGCTTTCTTT
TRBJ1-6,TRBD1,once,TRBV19,CASKKTSGQGYSPLHF,TGTGCCAGTAAGAAAACGTCAGGACAGGGGTATTCACCCCTCCACTTT
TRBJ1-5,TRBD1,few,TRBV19,CASRSGLGTGEGGGNQPQHF,TGTGCCAGTAGATCGGGCCTCGGGACAGGAGAGGGGGGAGGCAATCAGCCCCAGCATTTT
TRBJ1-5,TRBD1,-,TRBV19,CASSTPPQGARSNQPQHF,TGTGCCAGTAGTACCCCGCCACAGGGGGCAAGGAGCAATCAGCCCCAGCATTTT
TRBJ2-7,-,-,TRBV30,CAWTPQGGEQYF,TGTGCCTGGACCCCGCAGGGGGGAGAGCAGTACTTC
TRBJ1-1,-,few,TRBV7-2,CASSFLQGLEAFF,TGTGCCAGCAGCTTCCTTCAGGGGCTTGAAGCTTTCTTT
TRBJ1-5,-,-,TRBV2,CASMERGGGFQPQHF,TGTGCCAGCATGGAACGTGGTGGCGGGTTCCAGCCCCAGCATTTT
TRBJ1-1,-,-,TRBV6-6,CATSLGDTEAFF,TGTGCCACCTCCTTGGGGGACACTGAAGCTTTCTTT
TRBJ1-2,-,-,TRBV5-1,CASSLNSGSTFYTF,TGCGCCAGCAGCTTGAATTCAGGCAGTACGTTCTACACCTTC
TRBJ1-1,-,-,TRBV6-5,CASRPPNTEAFF,TGTGCCAGCAGACCTCCGAACACTGAAGCTTTCTTT
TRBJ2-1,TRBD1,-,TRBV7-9,CASSLRSTGRIDEQFF,TGTGCCAGCAGCTTAAGGTCGACAGGGCGTATCGATGAGCAGTTCTTC
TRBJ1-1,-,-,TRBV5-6,CASSLAGGNTEAFF,TGTGCCAGCAGCTTGGCCGGAGGGAACACTGAAGCTTTCTTT
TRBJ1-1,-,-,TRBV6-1,CASSLSRGMNTEAFF,TGTGCCAGCAGTTTAAGCCGGGGCATGAACACTGAAGCTTTCTTT
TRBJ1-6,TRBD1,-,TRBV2,CASSDGTARNSPLHF,TGTGCCAGCAGTGATGGGACAGCGCGAAATTCACCCCTCCACTTT
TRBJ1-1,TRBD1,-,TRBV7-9,CASSPQRDRAGTEAFF,TGTGCCAGCAGCCCCCAGAGGGACAGGGCTGGCACTGAAGCTTTCTTT
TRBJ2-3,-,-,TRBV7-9,CASSLVLSTDTQYF,TGTGCCAGCAGCTTAGTTCTAAGCACAGATACGCAGTATTTT
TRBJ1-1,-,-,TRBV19,CASSIPFDGGTEAFF,TGTGCCAGTAGTATCCCCTTCGATGGGGGCACTGAAGCTTTCTTT
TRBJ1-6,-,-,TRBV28,CASSLEGRWNSPLHF,TGTGCCAGCAGTTTAGAGGGTAGGTGGAATTCACCCCTCCACTTT
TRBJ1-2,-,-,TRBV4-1,CASSQDGTEDYGYTF,TGCGCCAGCAGCCAAGATGGGACGGAGGATTATGGCTACACCTTC
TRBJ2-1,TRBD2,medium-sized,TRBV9,CASSGPSGGAYNEQFF,TGTGCCAGCAGCGGGCCTAGCGGGGGGGCATACAATGAGCAGTTCTTC
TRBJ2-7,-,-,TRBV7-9,CASSLGGRPYEQYF,TGTGCCAGCAGCTTAGGGGGCCGACCCTACGAGCAGTACTTC
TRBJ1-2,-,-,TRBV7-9,CASSFGDSGSGYTF,TGTGCCAGCAGCTTCGGCGACAGCGGAAGCGGCTACACCTTC
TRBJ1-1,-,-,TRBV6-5,CASRITTNTEAFF,TGTGCCAGCAGGATAACAACGAACACTGAAGCTTTCTTT
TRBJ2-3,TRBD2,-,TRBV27,CASSPGGGGLTDTQYF,TGTGCCAGCAGCCCGGGGGGGGGAGGCTTAACAGATACGCAGTATTTT
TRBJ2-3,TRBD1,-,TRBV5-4,CASSGWTGGLADTQYF,TGTGCCAGCAGCGGATGGACAGGGGGCCTTGCAGATACGCAGTATTTT
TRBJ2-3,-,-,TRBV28,CASSLGYGQFTDTQYF,TGTGCCAGCAGTTTAGGTTACGGACAGTTCACAGATACGCAGTATTTT
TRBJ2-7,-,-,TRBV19,CASSIDTGSSYEQYF,TGTGCCAGTAGTATAGACACGGGGAGCTCCTACGAGCAGTACTTC